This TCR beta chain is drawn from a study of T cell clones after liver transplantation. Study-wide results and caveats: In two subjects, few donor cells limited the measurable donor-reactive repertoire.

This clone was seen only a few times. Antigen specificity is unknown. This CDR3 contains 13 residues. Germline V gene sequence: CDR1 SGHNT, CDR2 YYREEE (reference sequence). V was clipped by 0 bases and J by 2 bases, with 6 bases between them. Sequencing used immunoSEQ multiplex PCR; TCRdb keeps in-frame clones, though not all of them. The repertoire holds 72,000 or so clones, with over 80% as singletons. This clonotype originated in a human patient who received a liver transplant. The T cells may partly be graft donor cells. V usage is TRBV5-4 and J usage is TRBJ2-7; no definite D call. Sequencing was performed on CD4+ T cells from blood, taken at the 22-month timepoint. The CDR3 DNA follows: TGTGCCAGCAGCTTGGCCAGCACCTACGAGCAGTACTTC. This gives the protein CASSLASTYEQYF.